Listed below are T cell receptor beta chains from one sample, sequenced in a study of cytomegalovirus exposure and HLA in healthy donors. The data were produced by immunoSEQ multiplex PCR, yet TCRdb's version contains in-frame clones alone and is incomplete. Found here are about 170,000 clones, 73% of them singletons; the top ten hold approximately 5.6%. The sequenced material came from PBMCs. These receptors were obtained from a woman under 30 in good health and CMV-seropositive. Both conserved end residues are part of each CDR3. Each record gives: D gene, clone size, V gene, J gene, CDR3 protein, CDR3 DNA. A D gene is named only where the DNA matches it firmly. Only part of the rows carry a size: once, few, many, or a class if the clone is expanded.

d_call: NA
clone_size: NA
v_call: TRBV5-4
j_call: TRBJ1-1
cdr3_aa: CASSPGGARAAEGNTEAFF
cdr3_nt: TGTGCCAGCAGCCCCGGCGGGGCGCGGGCAGCGGAGGGAAACACTGAAGCTTTCTTT

d_call: TRBD2
clone_size: once
v_call: TRBV5-5
j_call: TRBJ2-3
cdr3_aa: CASSSSGITDTQYF
cdr3_nt: TGTGCCAGCAGCTCTAGCGGGATCACAGATACGCAGTATTTT

d_call: NA
clone_size: NA
v_call: TRBV28
j_call: TRBJ1-5
cdr3_aa: CASSSNLEGSNQPQHF
cdr3_nt: TGTGCCAGCAGTTCGAACCTTGAGGGCTCCAATCAGCCCCAGCATTTT

d_call: NA
clone_size: NA
v_call: TRBV18
j_call: TRBJ1-2
cdr3_aa: CASSPRGEGYTF
cdr3_nt: TGTGCCAGCTCACCGCGCGGGGAGGGCTACACCTTC

d_call: TRBD1
clone_size: NA
v_call: TRBV13
j_call: TRBJ2-1
cdr3_aa: CASSHHSGTGKIYNEQFF
cdr3_nt: TGTGCCAGCAGCCATCACTCCGGGACAGGAAAGATTTACAATGAGCAGTTCTTC

d_call: NA
clone_size: NA
v_call: TRBV29-1
j_call: TRBJ2-7
cdr3_aa: CSVEAGDPYEQYF
cdr3_nt: TGCAGCGTTGAAGCAGGGGACCCCTACGAGCAGTACTTC

d_call: NA
clone_size: NA
v_call: TRBV7-9
j_call: TRBJ2-7
cdr3_aa: CASSRFSYEQYF
cdr3_nt: TGTGCCAGCAGCCGTTTCTCCTACGAGCAGTACTTC

d_call: NA
clone_size: NA
v_call: TRBV6-5
j_call: TRBJ2-7
cdr3_aa: CASSYSGQKVYEQYF
cdr3_nt: TGTGCCAGCAGTTACTCGGGACAAAAAGTTTACGAGCAGTACTTC

d_call: NA
clone_size: NA
v_call: TRBV7-9
j_call: TRBJ1-1
cdr3_aa: CASSPGRTGMNTEAFF
cdr3_nt: TGTGCCAGCAGCCCAGGACGTACAGGGATGAACACTGAAGCTTTCTTT

d_call: TRBD1
clone_size: NA
v_call: TRBV19
j_call: TRBJ1-5
cdr3_aa: CASSMWASGTESNQPQHF
cdr3_nt: TGTGCCAGTAGTATGTGGGCTTCAGGGACAGAGAGCAATCAGCCCCAGCATTTT

d_call: TRBD1
clone_size: NA
v_call: TRBV2
j_call: TRBJ1-4
cdr3_aa: CASNTGGLGEKLFF
cdr3_nt: TGTGCCAGCAATACAGGGGGCCTGGGGGAAAAACTGTTTTTT

d_call: NA
clone_size: NA
v_call: TRBV5-1
j_call: TRBJ1-1
cdr3_aa: CASSLATRSTEAFF
cdr3_nt: TGCGCCAGCAGCTTGGCTACGCGGAGTACTGAAGCTTTCTTT

d_call: TRBD2
clone_size: NA
v_call: TRBV13
j_call: TRBJ2-3
cdr3_aa: CASSPSGGATDTQYF
cdr3_nt: TGTGCCAGCAGCCCAAGCGGGGGGGCGACAGATACGCAGTATTTT

d_call: NA
clone_size: NA
v_call: TRBV29-1
j_call: TRBJ2-2
cdr3_aa: CSGTGTIGGELFF
cdr3_nt: TGCAGCGGGACTGGCACCATTGGCGGGGAGCTGTTTTTT

d_call: NA
clone_size: NA
v_call: TRBV6-9
j_call: TRBJ1-2
cdr3_aa: CASKGIRDYGYTF
cdr3_nt: TGTGCCAGCAAGGGGATACGTGACTATGGCTACACCTTC

d_call: TRBD1
clone_size: NA
v_call: TRBV28
j_call: TRBJ1-2
cdr3_aa: CASILGGQTYGYTF
cdr3_nt: TGTGCCAGCATCCTAGGGGGACAGACCTATGGCTACACCTTC

d_call: NA
clone_size: NA
v_call: TRBV5-1
j_call: TRBJ1-1
cdr3_aa: CASSLEAGMNTEAFF
cdr3_nt: TGCGCCAGCAGCTTGGAGGCAGGGATGAACACTGAAGCTTTCTTT

d_call: TRBD1
clone_size: NA
v_call: TRBV5-1
j_call: TRBJ1-1
cdr3_aa: CASSSDRGTNTEAFF
cdr3_nt: TGCGCCAGCAGCTCCGACAGGGGAACTAACACTGAAGCTTTCTTT